The T cell receptor beta chain under discussion was sequenced for a study of cytomegalovirus exposure and HLA in healthy donors. The ends lost 3 bases at V and 5 bases at J; junction bases unmatched: 4. The CDR3 runs 14 residues. Germline V lookup: CDR1 SGHTA, CDR2 FQGNSA. Note on this clone: Its antigen is not identified.

The PCR used 60 Vbeta and 13 Jbeta primers. The table came from immunoSEQ multiplex PCR; TCRdb's copy has only in-frame clones and leaves some out. The table has about 130,000 clones, less than 80% seen once. Overall study findings and caveats: According to the study, some 160 TCR beta chains were cytomegalovirus-associated. Reports indicate that TCR beta sequences accurately predicted the HLA-A and HLA-B alleles of most subjects.

Sequenced sample: PBMCs. The chain combines TRBV7-2 with TRBJ2-3; 8 bases are shared with TRBD1. The origin of this receptor is a woman aged 45 to 65 in good health and CMV-seronegative. CDR3 region: CASSLGQVVDTQYF. In nucleotides, the CDR3 is TGTGCCAGCAGCTTGGGACAGGTCGTAGATACGCAGTATTTT. Based on the CDR3 plus reference TRBV7-2 and TRBJ2-3, the full variable domain is GAGVSQSPSNKVTEKGKDVELRCDPISGHTALYWYRQSLGQGLEFLIYFQGNSAPDKSGLPSDRFSAERTGGSVSTLTIQRTQQEDSAVYLCASSLGQVVDTQYFGPGTRLTVL.